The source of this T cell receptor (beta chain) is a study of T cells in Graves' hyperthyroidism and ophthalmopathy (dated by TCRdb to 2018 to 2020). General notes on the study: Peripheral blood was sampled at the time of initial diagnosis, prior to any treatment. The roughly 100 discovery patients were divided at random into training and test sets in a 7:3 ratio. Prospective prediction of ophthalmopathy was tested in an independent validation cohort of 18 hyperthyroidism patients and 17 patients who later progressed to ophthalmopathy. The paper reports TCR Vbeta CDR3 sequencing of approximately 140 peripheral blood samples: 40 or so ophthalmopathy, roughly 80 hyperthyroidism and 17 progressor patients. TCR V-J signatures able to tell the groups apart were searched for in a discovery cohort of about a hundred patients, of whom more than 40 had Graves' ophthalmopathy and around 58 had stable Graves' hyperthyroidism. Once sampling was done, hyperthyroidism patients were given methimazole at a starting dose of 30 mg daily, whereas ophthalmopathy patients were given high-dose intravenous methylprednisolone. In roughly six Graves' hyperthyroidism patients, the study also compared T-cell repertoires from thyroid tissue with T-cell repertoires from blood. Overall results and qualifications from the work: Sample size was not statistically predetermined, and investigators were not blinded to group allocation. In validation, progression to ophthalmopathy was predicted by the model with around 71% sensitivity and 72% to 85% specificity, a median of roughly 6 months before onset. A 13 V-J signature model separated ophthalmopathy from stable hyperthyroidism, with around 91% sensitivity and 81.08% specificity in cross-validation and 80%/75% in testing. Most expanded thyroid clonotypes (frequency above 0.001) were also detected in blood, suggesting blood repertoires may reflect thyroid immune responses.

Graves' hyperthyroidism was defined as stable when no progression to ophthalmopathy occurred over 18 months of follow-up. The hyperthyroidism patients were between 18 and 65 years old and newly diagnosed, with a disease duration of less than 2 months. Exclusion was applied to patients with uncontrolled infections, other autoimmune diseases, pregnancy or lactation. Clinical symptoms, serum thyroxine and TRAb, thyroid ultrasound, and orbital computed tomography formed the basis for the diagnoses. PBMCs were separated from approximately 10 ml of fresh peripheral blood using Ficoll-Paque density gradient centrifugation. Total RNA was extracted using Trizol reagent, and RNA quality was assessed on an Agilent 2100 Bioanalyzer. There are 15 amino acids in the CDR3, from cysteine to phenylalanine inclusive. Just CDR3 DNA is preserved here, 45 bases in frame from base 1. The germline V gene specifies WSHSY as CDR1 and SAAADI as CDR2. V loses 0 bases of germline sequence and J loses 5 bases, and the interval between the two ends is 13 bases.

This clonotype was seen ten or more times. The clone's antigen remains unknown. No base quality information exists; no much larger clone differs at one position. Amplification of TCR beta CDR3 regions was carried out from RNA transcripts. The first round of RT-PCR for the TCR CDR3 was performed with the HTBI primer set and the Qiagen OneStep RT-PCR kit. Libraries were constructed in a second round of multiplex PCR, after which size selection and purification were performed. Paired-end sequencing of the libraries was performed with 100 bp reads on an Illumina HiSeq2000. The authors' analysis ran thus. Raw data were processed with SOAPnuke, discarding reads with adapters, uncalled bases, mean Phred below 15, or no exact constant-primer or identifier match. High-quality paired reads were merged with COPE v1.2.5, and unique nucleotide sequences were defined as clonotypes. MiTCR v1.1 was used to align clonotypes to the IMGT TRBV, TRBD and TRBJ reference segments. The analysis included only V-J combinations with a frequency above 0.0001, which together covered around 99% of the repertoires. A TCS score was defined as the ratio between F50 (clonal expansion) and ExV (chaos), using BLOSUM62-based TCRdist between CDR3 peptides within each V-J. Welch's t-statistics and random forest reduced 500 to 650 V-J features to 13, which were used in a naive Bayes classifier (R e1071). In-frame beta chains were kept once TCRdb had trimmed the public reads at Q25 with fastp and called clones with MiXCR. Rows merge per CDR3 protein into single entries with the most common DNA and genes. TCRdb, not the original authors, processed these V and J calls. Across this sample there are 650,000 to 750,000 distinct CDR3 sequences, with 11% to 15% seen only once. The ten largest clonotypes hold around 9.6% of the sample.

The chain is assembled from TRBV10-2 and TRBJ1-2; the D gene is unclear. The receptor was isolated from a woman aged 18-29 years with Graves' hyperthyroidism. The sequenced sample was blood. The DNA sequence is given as TGCGCCAGCAGTGAGTCGCTACGGGCACTTTATGGCTACACCTTC. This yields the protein CASSESLRALYGYTF.